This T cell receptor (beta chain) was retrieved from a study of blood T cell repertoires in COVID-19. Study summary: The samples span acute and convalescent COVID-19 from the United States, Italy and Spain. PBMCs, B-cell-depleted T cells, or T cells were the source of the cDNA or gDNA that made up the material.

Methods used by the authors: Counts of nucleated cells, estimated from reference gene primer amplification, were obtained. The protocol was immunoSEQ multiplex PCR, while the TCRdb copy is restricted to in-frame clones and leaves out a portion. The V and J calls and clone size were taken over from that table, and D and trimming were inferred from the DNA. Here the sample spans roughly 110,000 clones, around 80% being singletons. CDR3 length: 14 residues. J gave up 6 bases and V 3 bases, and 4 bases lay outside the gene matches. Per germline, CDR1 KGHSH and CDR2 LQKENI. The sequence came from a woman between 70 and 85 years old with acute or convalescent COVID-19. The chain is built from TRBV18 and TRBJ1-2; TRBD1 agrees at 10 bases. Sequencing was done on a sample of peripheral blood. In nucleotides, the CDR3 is TGTGCCAGCTCACCCGGGACAGGGGAGGATGGCTACACCTTC. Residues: CASSPGTGEDGYTF.